This T cell receptor (beta chain) was recovered during a study of blood T cell repertoires in COVID-19. The table came from immunoSEQ multiplex PCR; TCRdb's copy has only in-frame clones and leaves some out. The sample has roughly 160,000 clones, roughly 88% seen once. The V and J ends lost 4 bases and 7 bases, in that order; junction bases with no gene match: 9. CDR1 MGHDK and CDR2 SYGVNS come from the germline V gene. The CDR3 totals 14 residues. The sequence came from a man older than 75 with COVID-19, enrolled during active disease. The V and J genes are TRBV25-1 and TRBJ1-2; 7 nucleotides align to TRBD1. Source material: peripheral blood. CDR3 nucleotides: TGTGCCAGCAGTGGCAGAACAGGGGCCGGTGGCTACACCTTC. As protein: CASSGRTGAGGYTF.